This TCR beta chain was identified during a study of cytomegalovirus exposure and HLA in healthy donors. Study at large: The approximately 120 validation repertoires were produced on the same platform as the roughly 700 repertoires of the first cohort. This was reported in a later analysis.

This table comes from immunoSEQ multiplex PCR, and its TCRdb copy is limited to in-frame clones, with some not included. This table has around 190,000 clones, 86% appearing once. CDR3 size: 16 residues. The V gene lost 0 bases and the J gene lost 0 bases, with 9 bases spanning the gap. Germline CDR1 reads KGHSH; CDR2 reads LQKENI. Whole-study findings and limits: It was reported that the classifier diagnosed cytomegalovirus status with high specificity and sensitivity in both the original and validation cohorts. Associated with cytomegalovirus, according to the listing, were some 150 TCR beta chains.

On this clone itself: The antigen is unknown.

The TCR comes from a man aged 30-40 years in good health and CMV-seropositive. The V gene is TRBV18, the J gene TRBJ2-4; no firm D call. Sequencing was done on a sample of PBMCs. CDR3 in amino acids: CASSPPDFLAKNIQYF. The DNA for the CDR3 is TGTGCCAGCTCACCACCAGACTTCCTAGCCAAAAACATTCAGTACTTC.